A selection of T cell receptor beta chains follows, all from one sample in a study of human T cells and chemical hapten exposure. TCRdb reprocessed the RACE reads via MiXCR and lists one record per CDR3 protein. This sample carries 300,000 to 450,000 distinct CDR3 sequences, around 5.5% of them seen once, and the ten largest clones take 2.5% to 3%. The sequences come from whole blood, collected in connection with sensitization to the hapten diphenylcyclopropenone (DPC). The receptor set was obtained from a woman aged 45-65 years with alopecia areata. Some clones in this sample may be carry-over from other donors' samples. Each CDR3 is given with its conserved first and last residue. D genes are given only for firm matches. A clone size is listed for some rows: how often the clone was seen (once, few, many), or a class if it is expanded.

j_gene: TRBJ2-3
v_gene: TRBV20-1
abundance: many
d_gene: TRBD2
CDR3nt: TGCAGTGCCGTAGCGGGAGACGGAGATACGCAGTATTTT
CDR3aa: CSAVAGDGDTQYF

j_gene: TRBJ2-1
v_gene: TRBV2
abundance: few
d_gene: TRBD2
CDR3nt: TGTGCCAGCAGTCAAGCGGCTAGCGGGATGAGTGAGCAGTTCTTC
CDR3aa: CASSQAASGMSEQFF

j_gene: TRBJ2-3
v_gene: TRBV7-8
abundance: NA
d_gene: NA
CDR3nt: TGTGCCAGCAGCGCGCGATCTCCAGATACGCAGTATTTT
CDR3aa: CASSARSPDTQYF

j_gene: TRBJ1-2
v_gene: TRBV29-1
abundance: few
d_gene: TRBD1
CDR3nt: TGCAGCGCCGGACAGGGGGCGCAAGGCTACACCTTC
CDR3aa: CSAGQGAQGYTF

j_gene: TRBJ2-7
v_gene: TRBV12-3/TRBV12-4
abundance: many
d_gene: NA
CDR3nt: TGTGCCAGCAGTCTCGGGACCCAAGGAACCTACGAGCAGTACTTC
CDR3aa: CASSLGTQGTYEQYF

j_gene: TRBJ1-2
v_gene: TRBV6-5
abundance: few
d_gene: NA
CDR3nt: TGTGCCAGCAGCAACAGGATCCGGAACTATGGCTACACCTTC
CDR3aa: CASSNRIRNYGYTF

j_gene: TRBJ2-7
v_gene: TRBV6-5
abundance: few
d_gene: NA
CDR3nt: TGTGCCAGCAGTTACAGGCACAGTGTTACCGACGAGCAGTACTTC
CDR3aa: CASSYRHSVTDEQYF

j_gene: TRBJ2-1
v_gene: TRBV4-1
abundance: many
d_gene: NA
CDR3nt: TGCGCCAGCAGCCTCACCGTATACAATGAGCAGTTCTTC
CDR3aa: CASSLTVYNEQFF

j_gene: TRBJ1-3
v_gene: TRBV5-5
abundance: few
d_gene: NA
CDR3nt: TGTGCCAGCAGCTTCCAGGGACCTGGAAACACCATATATTTT
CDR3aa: CASSFQGPGNTIYF

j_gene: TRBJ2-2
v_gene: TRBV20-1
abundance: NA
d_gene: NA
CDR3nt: TGCAGTGCTCACGACAGGATGAGAACCGGGGAGCTGTTTTTT
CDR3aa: CSAHDRMRTGELFF

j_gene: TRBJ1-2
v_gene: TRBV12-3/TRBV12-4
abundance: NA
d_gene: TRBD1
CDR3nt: TGTGCCAGCAGGGCCGGACAGGGGATTTATGGCTACACCTTC
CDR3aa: CASRAGQGIYGYTF

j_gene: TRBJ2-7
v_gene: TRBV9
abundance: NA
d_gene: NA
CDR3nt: TGTGCCAGCAGCGTACTCTATCCCGGCAGGGGCTCCTACGAGCAGTACTTC
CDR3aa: CASSVLYPGRGSYEQYF

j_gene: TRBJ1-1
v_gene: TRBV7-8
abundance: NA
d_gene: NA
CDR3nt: TGTGCCAGCAGCCGAACCGGGACTTACACTGAAGCTTTCTTT
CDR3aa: CASSRTGTYTEAFF

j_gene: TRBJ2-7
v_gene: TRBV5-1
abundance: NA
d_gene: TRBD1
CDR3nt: TGCGCCAGCAGCCCCAGGACAGGGTCGAGGGAGCAGTACTTC
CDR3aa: CASSPRTGSREQYF

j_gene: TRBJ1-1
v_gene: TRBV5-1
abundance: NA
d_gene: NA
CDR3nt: TGCGCCAGCAGCCAGGGACCTATCAACACTGAAGCTTTCTTT
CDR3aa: CASSQGPINTEAFF

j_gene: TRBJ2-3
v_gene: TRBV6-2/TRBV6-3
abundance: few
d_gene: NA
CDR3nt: TGTGCCAGCAGTTCCTTGGACGGTTCCTTTGGAGATACGCAGTATTTT
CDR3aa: CASSSLDGSFGDTQYF

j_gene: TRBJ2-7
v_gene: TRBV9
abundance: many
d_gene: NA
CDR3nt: TGTGCCAGCAGCCCGAGGGGGGGTAGCGAGCAGTACTTC
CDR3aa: CASSPRGGSEQYF

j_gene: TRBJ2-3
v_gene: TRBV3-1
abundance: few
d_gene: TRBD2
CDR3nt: TGTGCCAGCAGCCAAGGACTAGCGGGGAACACAGATACGCAGTATTTT
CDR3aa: CASSQGLAGNTDTQYF

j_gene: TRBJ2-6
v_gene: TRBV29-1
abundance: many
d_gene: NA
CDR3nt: TGCAGCGTTGCGAGGAGGGGCCCCTCTGGGGCCAACGTCCTGACTTTC
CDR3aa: CSVARRGPSGANVLTF

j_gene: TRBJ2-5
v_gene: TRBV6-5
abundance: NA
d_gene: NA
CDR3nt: TGTGCCAGCAGACCAGGACCCCTCCAAGAGACCCAGTACTTC
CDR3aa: CASRPGPLQETQYF

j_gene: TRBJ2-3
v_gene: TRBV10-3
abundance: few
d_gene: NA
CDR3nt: TGTGCCATCAGTGGTGCAGGGGGGGGGACAGATACGCAGTATTTT
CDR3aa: CAISGAGGGTDTQYF

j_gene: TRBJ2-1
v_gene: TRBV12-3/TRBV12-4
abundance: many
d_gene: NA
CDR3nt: TGTGCCAGCAGTTTAGGACTTGGGGAGCAGTTCTTC
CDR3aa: CASSLGLGEQFF

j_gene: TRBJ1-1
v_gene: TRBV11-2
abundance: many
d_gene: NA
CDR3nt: TGTGCCAGCAGCTTGGGCGCTAGCACTGAAGCTTTCTTT
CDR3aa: CASSLGASTEAFF

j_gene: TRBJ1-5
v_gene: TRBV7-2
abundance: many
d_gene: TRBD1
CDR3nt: TGTGCCAGCAGCTTAAGGGACAGGGGTCATCAGCCCCAGCATTTT
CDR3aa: CASSLRDRGHQPQHF

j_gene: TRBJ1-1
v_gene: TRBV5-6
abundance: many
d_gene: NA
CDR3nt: TGTGCCAGCAGCTTGGGGGGGACTTACACTGAAGCTTTCTTT
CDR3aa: CASSLGGTYTEAFF

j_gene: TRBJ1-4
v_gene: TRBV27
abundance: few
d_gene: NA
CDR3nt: TGTGCCAGCAAGGTAGCAGGGAGGTTATCTAATGAAAAACTGTTTTTT
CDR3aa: CASKVAGRLSNEKLFF

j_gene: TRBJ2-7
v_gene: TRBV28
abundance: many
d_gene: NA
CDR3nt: TGTGCCAGCAGTTGGTGGGCAGGGGGGTCCTACGAGCAGTACTTC
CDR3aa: CASSWWAGGSYEQYF

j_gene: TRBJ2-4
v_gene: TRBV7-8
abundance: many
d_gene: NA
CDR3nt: TGTGCCAGCAGCCACACAAGGGAAAACATTCAGTACTTC
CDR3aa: CASSHTRENIQYF

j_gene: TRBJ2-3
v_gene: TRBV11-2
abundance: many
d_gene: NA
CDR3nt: TGTGCCAGCAGTACGATGAGACAGGGCACAGATACGCAGTATTTT
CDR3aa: CASSTMRQGTDTQYF

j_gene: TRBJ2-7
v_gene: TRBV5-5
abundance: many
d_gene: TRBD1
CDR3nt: TGTGCCAGCAGCCTTGGACAGGGCATGTACCAGGACGAGCAGTACTTC
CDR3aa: CASSLGQGMYQDEQYF

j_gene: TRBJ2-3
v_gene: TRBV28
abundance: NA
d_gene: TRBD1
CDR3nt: TGTGCCAGCAGTCCCTTGACAGGGAAGTCCACAGATACGCAGTATTTT
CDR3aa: CASSPLTGKSTDTQYF

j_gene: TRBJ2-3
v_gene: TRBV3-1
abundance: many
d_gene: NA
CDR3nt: TGTGCCAGCAGTTTCTCTGCGGTGGGAGCAGATACGCAGTATTTT
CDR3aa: CASSFSAVGADTQYF

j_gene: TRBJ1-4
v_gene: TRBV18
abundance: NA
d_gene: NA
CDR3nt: TGTGCCAGCTCACAGGGGTGGAAGGAAAAACTGTTTTTT
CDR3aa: CASSQGWKEKLFF

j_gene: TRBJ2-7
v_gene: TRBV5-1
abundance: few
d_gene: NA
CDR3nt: TGCGCCAGCAGCCCGGGTACCCAATTCTACGAGCAGTACTTC
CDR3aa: CASSPGTQFYEQYF

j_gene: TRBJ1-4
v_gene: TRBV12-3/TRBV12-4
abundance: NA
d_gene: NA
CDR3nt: TGTGCCAGCAGTCCCCGGGCGGCCGGGGAAAAACTGTTTTTT
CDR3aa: CASSPRAAGEKLFF

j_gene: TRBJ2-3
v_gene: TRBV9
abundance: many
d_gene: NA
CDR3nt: TGTGCCAGCAGCGTAGACCCCTTCAATACGCAGTATTTT
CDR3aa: CASSVDPFNTQYF

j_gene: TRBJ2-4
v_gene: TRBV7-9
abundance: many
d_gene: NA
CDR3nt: TGTGCCAGCAGCTCGGACCGTACGGGTATCGGCATTCAGTACTTC
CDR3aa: CASSSDRTGIGIQYF

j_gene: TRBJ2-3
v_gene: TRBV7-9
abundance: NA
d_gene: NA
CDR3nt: TGTGCCAGCAGCTTCCGACCCATCGATACGCAGTATTTT
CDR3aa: CASSFRPIDTQYF

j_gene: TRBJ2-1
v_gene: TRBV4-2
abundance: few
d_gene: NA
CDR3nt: TGTGCCAGCAGCCAAGATAGGCACGGTGAGCAGTTCTTC
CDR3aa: CASSQDRHGEQFF

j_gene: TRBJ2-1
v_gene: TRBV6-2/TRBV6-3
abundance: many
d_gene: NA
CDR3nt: TGTGCCAGCAGTCACGGGAGTTACAATGAGCAGTTCTTC
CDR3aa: CASSHGSYNEQFF

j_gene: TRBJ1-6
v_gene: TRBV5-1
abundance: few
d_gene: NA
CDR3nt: TGCGCCAGCAGCTTGGGAGTGGGACGGGGGCAACTTCAGAGTTCACCCCTCCACTTT
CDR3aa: CASSLGVGRGQLQSSPLHF

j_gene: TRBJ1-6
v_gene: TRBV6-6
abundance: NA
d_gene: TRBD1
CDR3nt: TGTGCCAGCAGTAACCCAGGACAGGGGGGAAGACCCCTCCACTTT
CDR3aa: CASSNPGQGGRPLHF

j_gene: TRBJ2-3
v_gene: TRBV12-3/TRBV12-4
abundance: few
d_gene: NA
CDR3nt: TGTGCCAGCAGTATCTGGACTTGGACGGGCACAGATACGCAGTATTTT
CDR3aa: CASSIWTWTGTDTQYF

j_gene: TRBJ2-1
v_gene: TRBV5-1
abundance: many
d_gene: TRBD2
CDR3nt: TGCGCCAGCAGCTTATCTTTAACTAGCGGGAGCCTGTCCAATGAGCAGTTCTTC
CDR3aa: CASSLSLTSGSLSNEQFF

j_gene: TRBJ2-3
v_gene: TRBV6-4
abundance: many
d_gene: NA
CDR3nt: TGTGCCAGCAGTGACTCGGACGGCATTACGCAGTATTTT
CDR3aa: CASSDSDGITQYF

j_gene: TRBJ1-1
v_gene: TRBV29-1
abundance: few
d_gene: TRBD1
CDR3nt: TGCAGCGCGTTGACAGGGATGAACACTGAAGCTTTCTTT
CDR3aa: CSALTGMNTEAFF

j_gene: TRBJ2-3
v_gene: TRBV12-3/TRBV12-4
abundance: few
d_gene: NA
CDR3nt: TGTGCCAGCAGTCCCGTTGGGAGGCCTAGCACAGATACGCAGTATTTT
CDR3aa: CASSPVGRPSTDTQYF

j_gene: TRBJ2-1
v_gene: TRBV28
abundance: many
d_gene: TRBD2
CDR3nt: TGTGCCAGCAGTTCCCCCGGACTAGCGGGAGGAAATGAGCAGTTCTTC
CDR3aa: CASSSPGLAGGNEQFF

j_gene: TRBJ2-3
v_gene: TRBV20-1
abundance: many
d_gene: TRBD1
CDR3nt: TGCAGTGCTCTGGACAGGGAAACAGATACGCAGTATTTT
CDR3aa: CSALDRETDTQYF

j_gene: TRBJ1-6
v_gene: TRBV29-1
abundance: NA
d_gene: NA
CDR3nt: TGCAGCGCCGCGGACGGTTCTATAGAGAATTCACCCCTCCACTTT
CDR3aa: CSAADGSIENSPLHF

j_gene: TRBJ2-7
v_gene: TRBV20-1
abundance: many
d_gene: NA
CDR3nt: TGCAGTGCAAGAGGGTGGGGCGTGGACTCCTACGAGCAGTACTTC
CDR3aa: CSARGWGVDSYEQYF

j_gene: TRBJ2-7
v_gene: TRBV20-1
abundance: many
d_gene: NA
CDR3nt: TGCAGTGCCAATCTCGACGGGGGTGTAAGGGAGCAGTACTTC
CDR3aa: CSANLDGGVREQYF

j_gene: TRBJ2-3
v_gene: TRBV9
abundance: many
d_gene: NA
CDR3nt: TGTGCCAGCAGCGTTTCCCCTGGAAGCGAACGTACGCAGTATTTT
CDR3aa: CASSVSPGSERTQYF

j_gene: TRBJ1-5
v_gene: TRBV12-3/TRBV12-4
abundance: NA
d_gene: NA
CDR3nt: TGTGCCAGCAGATCCGACTTAGGCAATCAGCCCCAGCATTTT
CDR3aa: CASRSDLGNQPQHF

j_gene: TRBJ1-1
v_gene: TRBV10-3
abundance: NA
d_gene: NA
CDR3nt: TGTGCCATCAGTGAAAGGGTGGACACTGAAGCTTTCTTT
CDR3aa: CAISERVDTEAFF